One and the same sample provided the 31 T cell receptor beta chains below, sequenced in a study of T cell responses to AZD1222 COVID-19 vaccine (dated by TCRdb to 2020 to 2023). The method behind the library was the immunoSEQ multiplex PCR assay. The source is immuneACCESS, and TCRdb retained only in-frame sequences with V and J called. Part of the clones is not carried over; for the studies checked, unresolved V genes explain less than half of this, and the remainder is unexplained. The sample table shows about 120,000 clones, and 88% are seen once. The top ten constitute approximately 5% of the sample. The time point label of this sample denotes: baseline before first vaccination. Sequences were derived from peripheral blood, sampled on day 0 of AZD1222 vaccination. The receptors were sampled from an adult in good health.

The chain carries TRBV9 and TRBJ2-1; TRBD2 aligns across 7 bases. Trimming cost V 0 bases and J 0 bases; bases outside gene matches: 9. This CDR3 has 18 amino acids. CDR1 is SGDLS, CDR2 YYNGEE, per germline. For the CDR3, the DNA is TGTGCCAGCAGCGTAGTGGAAGCGGGGACGAGCTCCTACAATGAGCAGTTCTTC. Translation gives CASSVVEAGTSSYNEQFF.

The rearrangement joins TRBV25-1 to TRBJ2-7, with TRBD1 as a possible D gene (6 bases). V lost 3 bases and J lost 3, with 18 bases in between. The CDR3 consists of 16 residues. Germline CDR1 and CDR2: MGHDK and SYGVNS. The CDR3 reads CASSERPAGDYYEQYF. The CDR3 region has the DNA TGTGCCAGCAGTGAGCGACCGGCAGGGGATTACTACGAGCAGTACTTC.

V and J are TRBV5-1 and TRBJ2-2, with TRBD2 matching over 7 bases. V trimming: 6 bases; J trimming: 0 bases; junction bases outside the gene matches: 14. Germline values: CDR1 SGHRS, CDR2 YFSETQ. CDR3 length: 18 residues. CDR3 bases: TGCGCCAGCACCCCGGGAGGCAGGGTTACTTCGAACACCGGGGAGCTGTTTTTT. Its translation: CASTPGGRVTSNTGELFF. The whole variable domain, remainder taken from reference TRBV5-1 and TRBJ2-2, is KAGVTQTPRYLIKTRGQQVTLSCSPISGHRSVSWYQQTPGQGLQFLFEYFSETQRNKGNFPGRFSGRQFSNSRSEMNVSTLELGDSALYLCASTPGGRVTSNTGELFFGEGSRLTVL.

The chain combines TRBV3-1 (or the pseudogene TRBV3-2) with TRBJ2-7; 9 nucleotides line up with TRBD1. The CDR3 covers 17 residues. Unmatched junction bases numbered 12, after V lost 4 bases and J lost 2 bases. CDR1 is LGHDT and CDR2 is YNNKEL in the germline V gene (reference sequence). The CDR3 region has the DNA TGTGCCAGCAGCCTTAGTGGGGACCGGGACAGGGCCTACGAGCAGTACTTC. Protein: CASSLSGDRDRAYEQYF.

The chain has TRBV12-5 and TRBJ2-7; no reliable D call. The CDR3 is 13 amino acids. V was clipped by 1 base and J by 6 bases, with 10 bases between them. Germline assignment: CDR1 LGHNT and CDR2 FRNRAP. CDR3 loop: CASGLASAAEQYF. The CDR3 region has the DNA TGTGCTAGTGGTTTGGCGTCAGCCGCCGAGCAGTACTTC.

The V gene is TRBV2, the J gene TRBJ1-1; D remains ambiguous. The V end lost 6 bases, the J end lost 5 bases, and 7 bases lay between the germline ends. The CDR3 is 11 amino acids. The germline CDR1 and CDR2 sequences are SNHLY and FYNNEI. The CDR3: CASRVRTEAFF. The DNA for the CDR3 is TGTGCCAGCAGAGTGAGAACTGAAGCTTTCTTT.

The gene calls are TRBV6-6 and TRBJ2-5; D not resolved. Looked up from germline, CDR1 is MNHNY and CDR2 is SVGAGI (reference sequence). Trimming took off 5 bases at V and 1 base at J, with 17 bases between the two ends. The CDR3 contains 16 residues. CDR3 DNA sequence: TGTGCCAGCAGTGCTGTGGGGTTTCAGCGCCAAGAGACCCAGTACTTC. This codes for CASSAVGFQRQETQYF.

This chain connects TRBV6-1 to TRBJ1-1; unclear D gene. The CDR3 runs to 20 residues. Germline loops: CDR1 MNHNS, CDR2 SASEGT. V was pared by 2 bases and J by 1 base, with 26 bases between. The CDR3 loop reads CASSELSVWVGRGTNTEAFF. CDR3 DNA: TGTGCCAGCAGTGAATTATCAGTCTGGGTCGGGCGCGGAACGAACACTGAAGCTTTCTTT.

This clone was seen only a few times. The gene calls are TRBV5-6 and TRBJ1-6, with a tentative D call TRBD1 (5 bases). Trimming left V 6 bases short and J 4 bases short, with 14 bases between. Germline CDR1 reads SGHDT; CDR2 reads YYEEEE. This CDR3 contains 15 residues. In DNA form, the CDR3 reads TGTGCCAGCACGTACTCCGGGGGGTATAATTCACCCCTCCACTTT. This translates into CASTYSGGYNSPLHF.

The chain couples TRBV5-4 to TRBJ1-1, with D tentatively TRBD1 (5 bases). V was pared by 3 bases and J by 0 bases, with 9 bases between. CDR1 SGHNT and CDR2 YYREEE come from the germline V gene (reference sequence). This CDR3 is built from 14 residues. The CDR3 here is CASSSKGLNTEAFF. The DNA of the CDR3 is TGTGCCAGCAGCTCGAAGGGGCTGAACACTGAAGCTTTCTTT.

The chain couples TRBV23-1 to TRBJ2-7, with 9 bases matching TRBD1. TRBV23-1 is given ORF status, its function remaining uncertain. The trim removed 8 bases at V and 5 bases at J, leaving 19 bases unmatched. The CDR3 covers 17 residues. CDR3 nucleotide sequence: TGCGCCAGCCTAAAAAGGACTCCCGGGACAGGGAACAACGAGCAGTACTTC. This translates into CASLKRTPGTGNNEQYF.

This clone turned up a few times. This chain uses TRBV19 with TRBJ2-1; D is possibly TRBD2 (6 bases). Per the germline V gene, CDR1 is LNHDA and CDR2 is SQIVND (reference sequence). The CDR3 is 14 amino acids. V was shortened by 3 bases and J by 2 bases, with 8 bases between the two germline ends. The CDR3 sequence: CASSISGPYNEQFF. CDR3 DNA sequence: TGTGCCAGTAGTATTAGCGGTCCCTACAATGAGCAGTTCTTC.

The V gene is TRBV10-3, the J gene TRBJ1-6; D might be TRBD1 (5 bases). From germline, CDR1 is ENHRY and CDR2 SYGVKD. Trimming removed 6 bases at V and 8 bases at J, with 14 bases between. This CDR3 has 14 amino acids. The CDR3 loop is CAISGGVGDSPLHF. The CDR3 coding sequence is TGTGCCATCAGCGGAGGGGTGGGGGATTCACCCCTCCACTTT.

In regard to this clone: At one of its ends the junction is not consistent with the germline gene, which may arise from a read error. The genes are TRBV2 and TRBJ2-7; 9 bases agree with TRBD1. The CDR3 is made up of 15 amino acids. Per the germline V gene, CDR1 is SNHLY and CDR2 is FYNNEI. The CDR3 is CASREEQGATYEQYF. In DNA form, the CDR3 reads TGTGCCAGCAGAGAAGAACAGGGGGCTACGTACGAGCAGTACTTC.

This clone appeared a single time. The J gene is TRBJ1-1, the V gene TRBV3-1 (or the pseudogene TRBV3-2); 9 bases agree with TRBD1. The germline CDR1 and CDR2 sequences are LGHDT and YNNKEL (reference sequence). This CDR3 has 16 residues. With V trimmed by 1 base and J by 8 bases, 11 bases remained unmatched. The CDR3 protein is CASSQATGGNPTEAFF. CDR3 in DNA: TGTGCCAGCAGCCAAGCAACAGGGGGCAATCCCACGGAAGCTTTCTTT.

The rearrangement links TRBV19 to TRBJ1-4; D remains ambiguous. The CDR3 is 12 amino acids. V was shortened by 7 bases and J by 8 bases, with 11 bases between the two germline ends. Germline CDR1 and CDR2: LNHDA and SQIVND (reference sequence). CDR3 protein: CASMGGQEKLFF. The CDR3 DNA reads as TGTGCCAGTATGGGAGGGCAAGAAAAACTGTTTTTT.

The chain recombines TRBV9 with TRBJ2-1; D not certain. The CDR3 totals 20 residues. Looked up from germline, CDR1 is SGDLS and CDR2 is YYNGEE. Trimming removed 3 bases from V and 0 bases from J, with 25 bases in between. CDR3 loop: CASSAPRDPRNFYSYNEQFF. The CDR3 coding sequence is TGTGCCAGCAGCGCCCCCCGAGACCCACGGAACTTTTACTCCTACAATGAGCAGTTCTTC.

V and J are TRBV6-5 and TRBJ2-5; D perhaps matches TRBD2 (6 bases). CDR3 size: 14 residues. CDR1 is MNHEY, CDR2 SVGAGI, per germline. Trimming cost V 11 bases and J 0 bases, with 16 bases left between them. The CDR3: CAGYGSGDQETQYF. The CDR3 nucleotides read TGTGCCGGCTATGGATCGGGGGACCAAGAGACCCAGTACTTC.

This CDR3 is CASSQDWSETQYF. DNA for the CDR3: TGCGCCAGCAGCCAAGATTGGTCCGAGACCCAGTACTTC. The V and J genes are TRBV4-3 and TRBJ2-5, with D unclear. V lost 0 bases, J lost 5 bases, and 7 bases lay in between. In germline, CDR1 is LGHNA, CDR2 YSLEER. CDR3 length equals 13 residues.

The chain joins TRBV7-2 to TRBJ1-3; D is perhaps TRBD1 (5 bases). The CDR3 loop spans 14 amino acids. Germline lookup yields CDR1 SGHTA and CDR2 FQGNSA. The V gene lost 3 bases and the J gene lost 0 bases, with 6 bases spanning the gap. The CDR3 DNA follows: TGTGCCAGCAGCTTTGACAGCTCTGGAAACACCATATATTTT. This encodes CASSFDSSGNTIYF.

The V and J genes are TRBV28 and TRBJ1-5, with D uncertain. V was trimmed by 6 bases and J by 0 bases, leaving 12 bases between them. The CDR3 runs 15 residues. CDR1 MDHEN and CDR2 SYDVKM come from the germline V gene. The CDR3 sequence: CASSRGRTSNQPQHF. The CDR3 nucleotides are TGTGCCAGCAGCCGCGGACGGACTAGCAATCAGCCCCAGCATTTT.

This clone appeared once. The chain recombines TRBV29-1 with TRBJ2-1, with a weak D call TRBD1 (5 bases). CDR3 length: 13 residues. V was pared by 4 bases and J by 4 bases, with 11 bases between. Germline V gene lookup returns CDR1 SQVTM and CDR2 ANQGSEA. Here the CDR3 reads CSVVETDYNEQFF. Here the CDR3 DNA reads TGCAGCGTTGTCGAGACAGATTACAATGAGCAGTTCTTC.

The chain joins TRBV5-4 to TRBJ1-3; D is possibly TRBD1 (5 bases). Looked up from germline, CDR1 is SGHNT and CDR2 is YYREEE (reference sequence). The CDR3 sequence is 18 residues long. Trimming removed 4 bases at V and 2 bases at J, with 22 bases between. CDR3 protein: CASSATGAPLPPGNTIYF. DNA of the CDR3: TGTGCCAGCAGCGCAACCGGGGCCCCGCTCCCTCCTGGAAACACCATATATTTT.

This clone was observed a handful of times. This sequence joins TRBV4-2 and TRBJ2-5, with TRBD2 matching over 7 bases. Germline V gene sequence: CDR1 LGHNA, CDR2 YNFKEQ. Germline trimming cut 0 bases from V and 5 bases from J; bases unmatched to any gene: 9. The CDR3 consists of 16 residues. This CDR3 is CASSQDGLKGGETQYF. In DNA form, the CDR3 reads TGTGCCAGCAGCCAAGACGGCCTAAAGGGAGGGGAGACCCAGTACTTC.

The chain joins TRBV19 to TRBJ2-3; D gene unclear. Germline V gene data show CDR1 as LNHDA and CDR2 as SQIVND (reference sequence). Trimming cost V 4 bases and J 2 bases, with 16 bases left between them. The CDR3 loop spans 16 amino acids. The CDR3 spells CASSSQDIPATDTQYF. The CDR3 DNA follows: TGTGCCAGTAGTAGCCAGGATATCCCGGCCACAGATACGCAGTATTTT.

The chain is built from TRBV27 and TRBJ2-7, with TRBD1 matching 8 bases. The V and J ends lost 7 bases and 3 bases, in that order; junction bases with no gene match: 11. Germline CDR1 is MNHEY and CDR2 is SMNVEV (reference sequence). This CDR3 contains 15 residues. The DNA of the CDR3 is TGTGCCAGCAACCCAATCCCCGGGACAGGCTACGAGCAGTACTTC. As protein: CASNPIPGTGYEQYF.

The J gene is TRBJ1-5, the V gene TRBV19; the match to TRBD1 covers 9 bases. The CDR3 is made up of 18 amino acids. After removal of 4 bases from V and 0 bases from J, the junction contained 10 bases not matched to a gene. The germline gives CDR1 LNHDA, CDR2 SQIVND (reference sequence). In DNA form, the CDR3 reads TGTGCCAGTAGTACCTCCCGGGACAGGGCCCTTAGCAATCAGCCCCAGCATTTT. The encoded protein is CASSTSRDRALSNQPQHF.

The chain has TRBV7-2 and TRBJ1-1, with D possibly being TRBD1 (5 bases). The CDR3 is 14 amino acids. Germline assignment: CDR1 SGHTA and CDR2 FQGNSA. Trimming took 6 bases from V and 5 from J, leaving 16 bases between them. The CDR3 DNA is TGTGCCAGCAGATCCGAGGGAGGGGTTACTGAAGCTTTCTTT. Protein sequence: CASRSEGGVTEAFF.

This clone was seen at least ten times. This sequence joins TRBV7-6 and TRBJ2-7; 8 positions agree with TRBD1. CDR1 and CDR2 from the germline V gene are SGHVS and FNYEAQ. Trimming at V came to 4 bases and at J to 7 bases, leaving 9 bases not matched to a gene. The CDR3 sequence is 14 residues long. The CDR3 nucleotides read TGTGCCAGCAGCTCACGACAGGGGCTGAGAGAGCAGTACTTC. Protein sequence: CASSSRQGLREQYF.

This clone was observed once. The chain carries TRBV7-2 and TRBJ1-1; 7 bases fit TRBD1. Germline CDR1 is SGHTA and CDR2 is FQGNSA. The CDR3 is 15 residues long. With 3 bases clipped from V and 0 bases from J, the junction kept 4 bases outside the gene matches. CDR3 coding DNA: TGTGCCAGCAGCTTGGGGACAGTAATGAACACTGAAGCTTTCTTT. Protein: CASSLGTVMNTEAFF.

This sequence joins TRBV4-1 and TRBJ1-2, with unresolved D. The V gene lost 1 base and the J gene lost 4 bases, with 7 bases spanning the gap. The CDR3 contains 13 residues. Per the germline V gene, CDR1 is MGHRA and CDR2 is YSYEKL. The CDR3 DNA is TGCGCCAGCAGCCAAGGGGAGGTCTATGGCTACACCTTC. Residues: CASSQGEVYGYTF.